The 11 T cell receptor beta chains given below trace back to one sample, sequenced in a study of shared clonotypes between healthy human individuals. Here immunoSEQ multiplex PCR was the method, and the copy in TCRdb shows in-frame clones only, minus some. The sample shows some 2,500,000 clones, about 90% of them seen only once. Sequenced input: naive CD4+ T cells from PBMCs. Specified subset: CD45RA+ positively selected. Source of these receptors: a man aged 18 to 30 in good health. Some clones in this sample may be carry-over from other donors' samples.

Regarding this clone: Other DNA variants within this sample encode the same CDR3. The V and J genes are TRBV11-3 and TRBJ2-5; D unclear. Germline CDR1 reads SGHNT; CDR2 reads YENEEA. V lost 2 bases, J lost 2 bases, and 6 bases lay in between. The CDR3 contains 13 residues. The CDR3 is CASSLSGQETQYF. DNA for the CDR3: TGTGCCAGCAGCTTATCTGGGCAAGAGACCCAGTACTTC. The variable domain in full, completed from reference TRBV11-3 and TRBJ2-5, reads EAGVVQSPRYKIIEKKQPVAFWCNPISGHNTLYWYLQNLGQGPELLIRYENEEAVDDSQLPKDRFSAERLKGVDSTLKIQPAELGDSAVYLCASSLSGQETQYFGPGTRLLVL.

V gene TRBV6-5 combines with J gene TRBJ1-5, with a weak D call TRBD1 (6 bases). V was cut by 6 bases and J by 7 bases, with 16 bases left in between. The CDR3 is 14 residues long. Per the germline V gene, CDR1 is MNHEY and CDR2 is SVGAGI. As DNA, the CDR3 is TGTGCCAGCAGGCCCGGAACAGGGCGCCAGCCCCAGCATTTT. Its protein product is CASRPGTGRQPQHF.

CDR3 sequence: CASSLPQGLAHRVDEQFF. The CDR3 region has the DNA TGTGCCAGCAGTTTACCCCAGGGACTAGCTCATAGGGTCGATGAGCAGTTCTTC. The chain is built from TRBV27 and TRBJ2-1; 9 bases line up with TRBD2. The CDR3 contains 18 residues. V lost 2 bases and J lost 8; bases outside the gene matches: 16. Germline loops: CDR1 MNHEY, CDR2 SMNVEV (reference sequence).

The CDR3 DNA reads TGCGCCAGCAGCCAAGAACTTCTCGGCCGACTGACACGCTACGAGCAGTACTTC. It translates to CASSQELLGRLTRYEQYF. The V gene is TRBV4-1, the J gene TRBJ2-7; no clear D gene. Looked up from germline, CDR1 is MGHRA and CDR2 is YSYEKL. The length of the CDR3 is 18 residues. Trimming shortened V by 0 bases and J by 3 bases, and 21 bases separated the two germline ends.

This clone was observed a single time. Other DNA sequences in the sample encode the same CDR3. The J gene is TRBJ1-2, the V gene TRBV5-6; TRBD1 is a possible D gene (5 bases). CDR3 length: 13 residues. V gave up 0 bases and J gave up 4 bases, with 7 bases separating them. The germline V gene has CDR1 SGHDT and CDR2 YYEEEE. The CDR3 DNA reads TGTGCCAGCAGCTTGGGAGGGGTCTATGGCTACACCTTC. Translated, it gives CASSLGGVYGYTF.

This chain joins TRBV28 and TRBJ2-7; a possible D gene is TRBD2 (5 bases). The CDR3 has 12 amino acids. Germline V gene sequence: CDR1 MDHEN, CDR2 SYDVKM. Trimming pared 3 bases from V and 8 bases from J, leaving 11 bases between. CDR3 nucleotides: TGTGCCAGCAGTTTGGTGACTACACAGCAGTACTTC. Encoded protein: CASSLVTTQQYF.

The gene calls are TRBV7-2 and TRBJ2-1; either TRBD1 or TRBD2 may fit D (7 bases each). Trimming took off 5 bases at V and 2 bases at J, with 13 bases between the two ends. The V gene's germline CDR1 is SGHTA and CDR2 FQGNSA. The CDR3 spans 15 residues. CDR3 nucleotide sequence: TGTGCCAGCAGCCTCCAGGGGGGGACCTACAATGAGCAGTTCTTC. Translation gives CASSLQGGTYNEQFF.

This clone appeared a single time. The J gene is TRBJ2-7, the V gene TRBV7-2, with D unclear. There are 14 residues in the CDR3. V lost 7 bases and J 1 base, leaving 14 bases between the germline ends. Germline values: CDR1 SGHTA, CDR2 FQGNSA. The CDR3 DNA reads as TGTGCCAGCATTCAGGCCCCAGAGTCCTACGAGCAGTACTTC. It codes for CASIQAPESYEQYF.

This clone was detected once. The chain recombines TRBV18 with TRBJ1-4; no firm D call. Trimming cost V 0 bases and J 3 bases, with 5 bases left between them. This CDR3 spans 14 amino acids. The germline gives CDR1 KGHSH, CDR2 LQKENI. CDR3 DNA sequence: TGTGCCAGCTCACCACCAAACCCTAATGAAAAACTGTTTTTT. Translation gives CASSPPNPNEKLFF. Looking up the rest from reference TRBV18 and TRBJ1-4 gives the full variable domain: NAGVMQNPRHLVRRRGQEARLRCSPMKGHSHVYWYRQLPEEGLKFMVYLQKENIIDESGMPKERFSAEFPKEGPSILRIQQVVRGDSAAYFCASSPPNPNEKLFFGSGTQLSVL.

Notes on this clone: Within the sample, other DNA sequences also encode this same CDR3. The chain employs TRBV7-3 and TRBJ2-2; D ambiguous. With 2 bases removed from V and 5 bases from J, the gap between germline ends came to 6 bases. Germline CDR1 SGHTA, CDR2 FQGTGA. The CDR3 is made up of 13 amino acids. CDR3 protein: CASSLGRTGELFF. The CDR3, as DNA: TGTGCCAGCAGCTTAGGGCGGACCGGGGAGCTGTTTTTT.

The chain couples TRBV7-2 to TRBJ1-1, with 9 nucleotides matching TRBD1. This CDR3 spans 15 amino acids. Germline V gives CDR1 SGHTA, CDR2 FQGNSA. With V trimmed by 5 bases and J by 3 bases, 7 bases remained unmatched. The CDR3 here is CASSPVGTGYTEAFF. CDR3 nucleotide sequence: TGTGCCAGCAGCCCAGTAGGGACAGGGTACACTGAAGCTTTCTTT.